The 13 T cell receptor beta chains listed next were all sequenced from one sample in a study of high-grade serous ovarian cancer treatment subgroups. Tumor samples were taken before definitive surgery or chemotherapy. Clones were read by immunoSEQ multiplex PCR, and TCRdb kept only the in-frame ones, dropping some. Seen here are 4,500 or so clones, approximately 71% observed once, and the top ten hold about 15%. Sequencing used tumor tissue. The receptor set was obtained from a human donor with high-grade serous ovarian cancer.

J is TRBJ1-4 and V is TRBV5-5; a weak D match, TRBD1 (6 bases). The CDR3 spans 14 residues. Trimming pared 4 bases from V and 8 bases from J, leaving 15 bases between. The germline V gene encodes CDR1 SGHKS and CDR2 YYEKEE (reference sequence). The CDR3 sequence is CASSETGWGEKLFF. The CDR3 nucleotides are TGTGCCAGCAGCGAAACAGGGTGGGGCGAAAAACTGTTTTTT.

The J gene is TRBJ2-1, the V gene TRBV7-6, with a possible D match to TRBD1 (5 bases). The V gene's germline CDR1 is SGHVS and CDR2 FNYEAQ. The CDR3 spans 13 residues. V lost 3 bases to trimming and J lost 4 bases, with 7 bases between them. In DNA form, the CDR3 reads TGTGCCAGCAGCTTGGGGCAGTACAATGAGCAGTTCTTC. Translating it yields CASSLGQYNEQFF.

This clone was counted between two and nine times. The V call is TRBV6-5, the J call TRBJ2-7; perhaps TRBD1 as D (6 bases). V lost 6 bases to trimming and J lost 4 bases, with 10 bases between them. Germline CDR1 is MNHEY and CDR2 is SVGAGI. The CDR3 length is 12 residues. The CDR3 loop is CASSPQGYEQYV. In DNA form, the CDR3 reads TGTGCCAGCAGCCCCCAGGGGTACGAGCAGTACGTC.

The genes are TRBV25-1 and TRBJ1-6; D is unresolved. CDR1 is MGHDK and CDR2 is SYGVNS in the germline V gene. The CDR3 runs to 13 residues. Deletions cut 5 bases from V and 9 bases from J, with 11 bases between. CDR3 nucleotide sequence: TGTGCCAGCAGTCCGAGGAATACTTCACCCCTCCACTTT. Its protein is CASSPRNTSPLHF.

CDR3 protein: CASSPHKARSQETQYF. DNA of the CDR3: TGTGCCAGCAGTCCGCACAAAGCCAGGTCCCAAGAGACCCAGTACTTC. The J gene is TRBJ2-5, the V gene TRBV28; D ambiguous. V lost 5 bases and J lost 1, with 17 bases in between. The CDR3 runs 16 residues. The V gene's germline CDR1 is MDHEN and CDR2 SYDVKM.

V usage is TRBV6-1 and J usage is TRBJ2-3, with D possibly called TRBD1 or TRBD2 (5 bases each). The V end lost 4 bases, the J end lost 6 bases, and 17 bases lay between the germline ends. The CDR3 totals 15 residues. Germline V gives CDR1 MNHNS, CDR2 SASEGT. The CDR3 is CASSGGTAAGDTQYF. The CDR3 DNA reads as TGTGCCAGCAGTGGAGGGACCGCTGCCGGGGATACGCAGTATTTT.

The chain uses TRBV11-1 and TRBJ1-1; a possible D gene is TRBD1 (6 bases). This CDR3 region has 13 residues. Germline V CDR1 and CDR2: SGHAT, FQDESV (reference sequence). Trimming took 5 bases from V and 4 from J, leaving 11 bases between them. The CDR3 DNA is TGTGCCAGCAGCCAACAGGGCCCCACTGAAGCTTTCTTT. Translated, it gives CASSQQGPTEAFF.

The gene calls are TRBV11-2 and TRBJ2-7; possibly TRBD1 or TRBD2 for D (5 bases each). The CDR3 contains 16 residues. From germline, CDR1 is SGHAT and CDR2 FQNNGV. V was clipped by 6 bases and J by 0 bases, with 18 bases between them. Written as DNA, the CDR3 is TGTGCCAGCAGACCAGATCTTTGGGGGATCTCCTACGAGCAGTACGTC. It specifies CASRPDLWGISYEQYV.

This clone is deemed medium-sized (0.01 to 0.1%). The CDR3 DNA reads as TGCGCCAGCAGCTTGACAGGGATGGAGAACACTGAAGCTTTCTTT. This sequence encodes CASSLTGMENTEAFF. V and J are TRBV5-1 and TRBJ1-1; TRBD1 is a possible D gene (6 bases). CDR3 length: 15 residues. V was shortened by 1 base and J by 1 base, with 11 bases between the two germline ends. Per germline, CDR1 SGHRS and CDR2 YFSETQ.

By sample share, this clone is medium-sized. The genes are TRBV5-1 and TRBJ2-1, with D perhaps matching TRBD1 (6 bases). V was pared by 4 bases and J by 6 bases, with 11 bases between. Germline V lookup: CDR1 SGHRS, CDR2 YFSETQ. CDR3 length: 13 amino acids. The CDR3 protein is CASSKEGGNEQFF. The CDR3 DNA reads as TGCGCCAGCAGCAAGGAAGGGGGCAATGAGCAGTTCTTC.

V gene TRBV6-6 combines with J gene TRBJ2-2; no clear D gene. Trimming cost V 5 bases and J 7 bases, with 17 bases left between them. The CDR3 runs to 15 residues. From germline, CDR1 is MNHNY and CDR2 SVGAGI (reference sequence). In nucleotides, the CDR3 is TGTGCCAGCAGTCGGCCGGGCTCCCGCTTCGGGGAGCTGTTTTTT. Encoded protein: CASSRPGSRFGELFF.

This clone is labeled as large (0.1 to 1%). V gene TRBV4-3 combines with J gene TRBJ1-2; D possibly corresponds to TRBD1 (5 bases). CDR3 length: 15 amino acids. The germline V gene encodes CDR1 LGHNA and CDR2 YSLEER. The V end lost 5 bases, the J end lost 2 bases, and 15 bases lay between the germline ends. DNA of the CDR3: TGCGCCAGCAGCTTCCGGGGCCGGGGGAACTATGGCTACACCTTC. The encoded protein is CASSFRGRGNYGYTF.

The chain is built from TRBV27 and TRBJ1-5; 7 nucleotides align to TRBD1. This CDR3 has 16 residues. Germline lookup yields CDR1 MNHEY and CDR2 SMNVEV (reference sequence). V shed 5 bases and J 7 bases; nucleotides not matched to a gene: 14. For the CDR3, the DNA is TGTGCCAGCAGTACATACCGGGACAGTCCCAGGCAGCCCCAGCATTTT. Translated: CASSTYRDSPRQPQHF.